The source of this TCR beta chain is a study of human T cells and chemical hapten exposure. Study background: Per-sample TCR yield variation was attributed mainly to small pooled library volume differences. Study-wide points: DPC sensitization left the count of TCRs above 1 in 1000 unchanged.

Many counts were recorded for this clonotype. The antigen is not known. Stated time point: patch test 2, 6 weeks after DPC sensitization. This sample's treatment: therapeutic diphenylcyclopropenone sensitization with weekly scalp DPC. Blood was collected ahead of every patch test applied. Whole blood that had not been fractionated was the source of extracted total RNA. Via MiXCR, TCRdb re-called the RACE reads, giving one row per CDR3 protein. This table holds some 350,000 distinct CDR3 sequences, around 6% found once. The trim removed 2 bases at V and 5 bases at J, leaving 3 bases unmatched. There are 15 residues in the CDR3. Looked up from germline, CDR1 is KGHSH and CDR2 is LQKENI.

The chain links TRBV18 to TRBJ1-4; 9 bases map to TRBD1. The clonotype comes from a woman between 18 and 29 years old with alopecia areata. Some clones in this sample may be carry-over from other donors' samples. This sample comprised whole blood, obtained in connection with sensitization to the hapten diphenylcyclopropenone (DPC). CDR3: CASSPTGGANEKLFF. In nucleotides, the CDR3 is TGTGCCAGCTCACCAACAGGGGGCGCGAATGAAAAACTGTTTTTT.